This TCR beta chain was observed in a study of cytomegalovirus exposure and HLA in healthy donors. A note on this clone: The antigen remains undetermined.

The PCR employed 60 Vbeta primers together with 13 Jbeta primers. Sequenced by immunoSEQ multiplex PCR; TCRdb stores in-frame clones only, minus some. Among approximately 120,000 clones listed, over 65% were seen once. Study-wide results and limits: In all likelihood, a cluster of highly shared sequence variants was a sequencing artifact.

Sequenced input: PBMCs. This clonotype was sampled from a man aged 50-60 years in good health and CMV-seronegative.

The DNA of the CDR3 is TGTGCCAGCACCGTGGTGGCGGGGGAAGGGGAGCTGTTTTTT. This translates into CASTVVAGEGELFF. The genes are TRBV6-1 and TRBJ2-2; TRBD2 agrees at 7 bases. The V gene's germline CDR1 is MNHNS and CDR2 SASEGT. This CDR3 comprises 14 residues. The V and J ends lost 7 bases and 8 bases, in that order; junction bases with no gene match: 10.